Below, 24 T cell receptor beta chains from the same sample are listed, as sequenced in a study of OX40 agonist ivuxolimab in advanced cancers. Produced via immunoSEQ multiplex PCR; TCRdb's table is partial and in-frame only. The sample holds tens of thousands of clones, 91% seen once. Sequencing used CD4+ or CD8+ T cells sorted from blood, obtained in a trial of the OX40 agonist ivuxolimab. These receptors all stem from an adult with an advanced solid tumor such as melanoma, head and neck, liver or kidney cancer.

The V gene is TRBV6-6, the J gene TRBJ2-7; possible D gene TRBD2, 5 bases. Trimming left V 10 bases short and J 0 bases short, with 16 bases between. This CDR3 is built from 14 residues. Germline CDR1 is MNHNY and CDR2 is SVGAGI (reference sequence). CDR3 protein: CATGGTPSSYEQYF. CDR3 bases: TGTGCCACCGGAGGTACCCCGAGCTCCTACGAGCAGTACTTC.

This chain joins TRBV6-5 and TRBJ2-1, with D hard to call. The CDR3 is 11 amino acids. Trimming pared 0 bases from V and 8 bases from J, leaving 2 bases between. Germline CDR1 MNHEY, CDR2 SVGAGI. The CDR3 sequence is CASSYSHEQFF. As DNA, the CDR3 is TGTGCCAGCAGTTACTCGCATGAGCAGTTCTTC.

This clone has a handful of counts. The rearrangement links TRBV28 to TRBJ1-5; D remains unclear. V shed 6 bases and J shed 0 bases, with 6 bases lying between them. Germline values: CDR1 MDHEN, CDR2 SYDVKM. The CDR3 is 13 residues long. CDR3 DNA sequence: TGTGCCAGCAGCCGGAATAGCAATCAGCCCCAGCATTTT. It is translated as CASSRNSNQPQHF.

Only one count was recorded for this clone. This chain links TRBV6-1 with TRBJ1-1; a weak D match, TRBD1 (5 bases). CDR1 is MNHNS, CDR2 SASEGT, per germline. The CDR3 covers 15 residues. V gave up 0 bases and J gave up 1 base, with 9 bases separating them. The CDR3 protein is CASSEAGHANTEAFF. CDR3 nucleotide sequence: TGTGCCAGCAGTGAAGCGGGGCACGCGAACACTGAAGCTTTCTTT.

The chain uses TRBV18 and TRBJ2-7; D is ambiguous. Germline CDR1 is KGHSH and CDR2 is LQKENI. The CDR3 consists of 14 residues. V shed 0 bases and J shed 0 bases, with 6 bases lying between them. CDR3 region: CASSPPGLSYEQYF. The DNA for the CDR3 is TGTGCCAGCTCACCACCGGGTCTCTCCTACGAGCAGTACTTC.

The chain combines TRBV5-4 with TRBJ1-4, with 12 nucleotides matching TRBD1. The ends lost 4 bases at V and 8 bases at J; junction bases unmatched: 9. Germline V lookup: CDR1 SGHNT, CDR2 YYREEE (reference sequence). CDR3 length: 16 amino acids. The CDR3 DNA reads as TGTGCCAGCAGCACGGGACAGGGGGCCCCTCGGGAAAAACTGTTTTTT. It codes for CASSTGQGAPREKLFF.

The rearrangement uses TRBV2 and TRBJ1-5, with D unresolved. Germline V gene lookup returns CDR1 SNHLY and CDR2 FYNNEI. Trimming left V 3 bases short and J 4 bases short, with 16 bases between. The CDR3 runs to 16 residues. For the CDR3, the DNA is TGTGCCAGCAGTGACTGGGCCCTAAGTAAAAATCAGCCCCAGCATTTT. Encoded protein: CASSDWALSKNQPQHF.

The chain joins TRBV27 to TRBJ2-1; 10 nucleotides line up with TRBD2. CDR3 length: 16 residues. In germline, CDR1 is MNHEY, CDR2 SMNVEV (reference sequence). Trimming took 4 bases from V and 1 from J; bases not matched to a gene: 4. The CDR3 DNA sequence: TGTGCCAGCAGTTCCAGACTAGCGGGTTCCTACAATGAGCAGTTCTTC. Residues: CASSSRLAGSYNEQFF.

In its sample, this clone was seen once. The rearrangement uses TRBV6-6 and TRBJ2-1; D ambiguous. The CDR3 totals 15 residues. Germline lookup yields CDR1 MNHNY and CDR2 SVGAGI (reference sequence). Trimming left V 0 bases short and J 0 bases short, with 6 bases between. CDR3 DNA: TGTGCCAGCAGTTACTCGTACAGCTCCTACAATGAGCAGTTCTTC. As protein: CASSYSYSSYNEQFF.

This chain links TRBV10-2 with TRBJ2-6; no reliable D call. CDR1 and CDR2 from the germline V gene are WSHSY and SAAADI. With 5 bases removed from V and 5 bases from J, the gap between germline ends came to 19 bases. CDR3 size: 17 residues. The CDR3 here is CASSTPNTQSRANVLTF. In DNA, the CDR3 is TGCGCCAGCAGTACCCCGAACACTCAAAGTCGGGCCAACGTCCTGACTTTC.

This chain joins TRBV10-3 and TRBJ2-1, with D possibly matching TRBD2 (6 bases). The CDR3 loop spans 13 amino acids. From germline, CDR1 is ENHRY and CDR2 SYGVKD. The V gene lost 7 bases and the J gene lost 6 bases, with 13 bases spanning the gap. CDR3 in DNA: TGTGCCATCACAGGACGGGGGTTCAATGAGCAGTTCTTC. Translated, it gives CAITGRGFNEQFF.

This chain joins TRBV25-1 and TRBJ2-4, with TRBD1 as a possible D gene (5 bases). CDR1 is MGHDK and CDR2 is SYGVNS in the germline V gene. Trimming pared 3 bases from V and 0 bases from J, leaving 9 bases between. The CDR3 is 15 residues long. The CDR3 spells CASSETAIAKNIQYF. The DNA of the CDR3 is TGTGCCAGCAGTGAGACAGCGATAGCCAAAAACATTCAGTACTTC.

The count of this clone is one. The chain carries TRBV5-4 and TRBJ2-4; D unresolved. The CDR3 is 14 residues long. Germline CDR1 SGHNT, CDR2 YYREEE (reference sequence). V lost 6 bases, J lost 5 bases, and 15 bases lay in between. The CDR3 bases are TGTGCCAGCAAGAAGGACGCAGGCCAAAACATTCAGTACTTC. Its protein product is CASKKDAGQNIQYF.

The gene calls are TRBV5-1 and TRBJ2-7, with TRBD2 matching over 11 bases. The germline V gene has CDR1 SGHRS and CDR2 YFSETQ. With V trimmed by 0 bases and J by 7 bases, 3 bases remained unmatched. The CDR3 totals 14 residues. For the CDR3, the DNA is TGCGCCAGCAGCTTGGTGCTAGCGGGGGGTGAGCAGTACTTC. Translating it yields CASSLVLAGGEQYF.

In this sample, this clone turned up once. The chain carries TRBV5-1 and TRBJ2-5; 8 positions agree with TRBD1. Germline lookup yields CDR1 SGHRS and CDR2 YFSETQ. J gave up 2 bases and V 4 bases, and 7 bases lay outside the gene matches. This CDR3 has 15 residues. The CDR3 nucleotides read TGCGCCAGCAGCCCAGGGGGCGAGGAACAAGAGACCCAGTACTTC. Its protein is CASSPGGEEQETQYF.

The chain uses TRBV10-2 and TRBJ2-4; TRBD2 matches at 7 bases. Germline CDR1 WSHSY, CDR2 SAAADI. The CDR3 has 13 residues. V trimming: 9 bases; J trimming: 1 base; junction bases outside the gene matches: 3. The CDR3 coding sequence is TGCGCCAGTCGGGAGGCGGCCAAAAACATTCAGTACTTC. Protein: CASREAAKNIQYF.

As concerns this clone: Other DNA sequences within the sample encode an identical CDR3. V and J are TRBV20-1 and TRBJ2-7; D possibly corresponds to TRBD1 (5 bases). V shed 1 base and J shed 4 bases, with 5 bases lying between them. The CDR3 sequence is 11 residues long. Germline V gene data show CDR1 as DFQATT and CDR2 as SNEGSKA (reference sequence). Here the CDR3 DNA reads TGCAGTGCTAGAGGACAGTACGAGCAGTACTTC. It translates to CSARGQYEQYF.

The chain employs TRBV7-2 and TRBJ1-2; 8 bases are a match to TRBD1. This CDR3 is 14 amino acids long. The J segment lost 4 bases and the V segment lost 5 bases, leaving 6 bases of the junction unmatched. Looked up from germline, CDR1 is SGHTA and CDR2 is FQGNSA. The CDR3 protein is CASSLMTGVYGYTF. The DNA of the CDR3 is TGTGCCAGCAGCCTTATGACAGGGGTCTATGGCTACACCTTC.

This clone has a single count. CDR3 amino acids: CASSIGGTGSYNEQFF. CDR3 DNA sequence: TGTGCCAGTAGTATAGGGGGGACAGGGTCCTACAATGAGCAGTTCTTC. The chain employs TRBV19 and TRBJ2-1; 9 nucleotides align to TRBD1. Germline V lookup: CDR1 LNHDA, CDR2 SQIVND (reference sequence). The CDR3 totals 16 residues. V was clipped by 1 base and J by 1 base; unmatched bases: 2.

The CDR3 reads CASSRLQGRAEAFF. CDR3 nucleotides: TGTGCCAGCAGTCGGCTACAGGGGCGGGCTGAAGCTTTCTTT. The chain has TRBV28 and TRBJ1-1; 7 bases are shared with TRBD1. The germline CDR1 and CDR2 sequences are MDHEN and SYDVKM. The J segment lost 6 bases and the V segment lost 5 bases, leaving 9 bases of the junction unmatched. This CDR3 comprises 14 residues.

The CDR3 loop reads CSVGPPSGGTDTQYF. The CDR3 DNA follows: TGCAGCGTTGGACCGCCGTCCGGGGGCACAGATACGCAGTATTTT. The chain links TRBV29-1 to TRBJ2-3, with D possibly matching TRBD2 (5 bases). The germline V and J ends were trimmed by 4 bases and 1 base, with 15 bases remaining between them. The CDR3 consists of 15 residues. Germline CDR1 reads SQVTM; CDR2 reads ANQGSEA.

The V gene is TRBV6-5, the J gene TRBJ1-3; D uncertain. The V gene lost 4 bases and the J gene lost 7 bases, with 11 bases spanning the gap. Germline V CDR1 and CDR2: MNHEY, SVGAGI. The CDR3 runs to 13 residues. CDR3 in amino acids: CASSSPHGNTIYF. The DNA of the CDR3 is TGTGCCAGCAGTTCCCCACATGGGAACACCATATATTTT.

The chain joins TRBV5-4 to TRBJ2-2; weak D call: TRBD1 (5 bases). V was trimmed by 3 bases and J by 6 bases, leaving 15 bases between them. Germline V gene data show CDR1 as SGHNT and CDR2 as YYREEE (reference sequence). The CDR3 length is 15 residues. The CDR3 is CASSSPTESSGELFF. The CDR3 DNA reads TGTGCCAGCAGCTCCCCGACAGAGTCCTCCGGGGAGCTGTTTTTT. Combining the CDR3 with reference TRBV5-4 and TRBJ2-2 gives the whole variable domain ETGVTQSPTHLIKTRGQQVTLRCSSQSGHNTVSWYQQALGQGPQFIFQYYREEENGRGNFPPRFSGLQFPNYSSELNVNALELDDSALYLCASSSPTESSGELFFGEGSRLTVL.

The chain is built from TRBV6-1 and TRBJ2-7, with unresolved D. Trimming cost V 7 bases and J 1 base, with 11 bases left between them. CDR3 length: 13 amino acids. The germline gives CDR1 MNHNS, CDR2 SASEGT. The CDR3 region is CASTPGRSYEQYF. DNA for the CDR3: TGTGCCAGCACCCCCGGGCGATCCTACGAGCAGTACTTC.